This TCR beta chain was obtained from a study of T-cell reconstitution after alpha-beta-depleted transplantation in children. The CDR3 is 15 residues long. Germline V CDR1 and CDR2: SGHNT, YENEEA. Trimming pared 3 bases from V and 7 bases from J, leaving 18 bases between. In this sample, this clonotype turned up a few times. Preparation of the TCRbeta library used unique molecular identifiers. One entry per CDR3 protein, called by TCRdb with MiXCR from the PCR reads. The profile shows about 500,000 distinct CDR3 sequences, about 30% of them singletons. The rearrangement joins TRBV11-3 to TRBJ1-2, with TRBD1 as a possible D gene (6 bases). The input for sequencing was PBMCs from the stem cell graft donor, taken from the stem cell graft. The TCR originated in a human donor who donated a stem cell graft to a child with aplastic anemia. CDR3 amino acids: CASSFEGDLFSGYTF. The CDR3 nucleotides are TGTGCCAGCAGCTTCGAGGGGGACCTATTCTCTGGCTACACCTTC.